This TCR beta chain is from a study of OX40 agonist ivuxolimab in advanced cancers. Study background: Partial responses were achieved by three patients, of whom one had hepatocellular carcinoma and two had cutaneous melanoma. General observations from the study: On average, a greater number of expanded clones characterised CD8+ T cells relative to CD4+. Within 6 weeks, CD4+ and CD8+ blood T cells expanded clonally at 0.1 to 3.0 mg/kg.

Here immunoSEQ multiplex PCR was the method, and the copy in TCRdb shows in-frame clones only, minus some. The sample lists approximately 66,000 clones; 80% to 90% were seen once. Details on this clone: The antigen is unknown.

The CDR3 consists of 16 residues. The source is an adult with an advanced solid tumor such as melanoma, head and neck, liver or kidney cancer. Source: CD4+ or CD8+ T cells sorted from blood, taken in a trial of the OX40 agonist ivuxolimab. The genes are TRBV21-1 and TRBJ2-3; the table calls TRBD1, which could not be checked here. TRBV21-1 corresponds to a pseudogene. Written as DNA, the CDR3 is TGTGCCAGCAGCCCCAAGGGGGACGGATACACAGATACGCAGTATTTT. This codes for CASSPKGDGYTDTQYF.